The 26 T cell receptor beta chains in this list originate from one sample, sequenced in a study of T cells in Graves' hyperthyroidism and ophthalmopathy. Amplification yielded TCR beta CDR3 regions, with RNA transcripts as the source. HTBI primers were employed in a first-round RT-PCR of the TCR CDR3. MiXCR, run by TCRdb on the multiplex PCR reads, gives a single entry per CDR3 protein. The table has 370,000 or so distinct CDR3 sequences, approximately 25% seen once; the top ten hold roughly 70%. Sequenced sample: blood. Receptors originate from a man aged 50 or older with Graves' hyperthyroidism.

This clonotype was observed many times. The chain carries TRBV12-3 or TRBV12-4 and TRBJ1-2; D gene unclear. Trimming stripped 4 bases from V and 8 bases from J, with 17 bases between. The CDR3 is made up of 14 amino acids. The CDR3 nucleotides read TGTGCCAGCAGTTACATGACGACGAACTCCGGCTACACCTTC. Translation: CASSYMTTNSGYTF.

This clonotype was seen many times. This sequence joins TRBV28 and TRBJ2-2; D gene ambiguous. The V gene lost 6 bases and the J gene lost 7 bases, with 9 bases spanning the gap. The CDR3 has 12 residues. Looked up from germline, CDR1 is MDHEN and CDR2 is SYDVKM. The chain's CDR3 is CASSQLIGELFF. Here the CDR3 DNA reads TGTGCCAGCAGCCAATTGATCGGGGAGCTGTTTTTT.

The genes are TRBV11-2 and TRBJ1-3; TRBD1 matches at 7 bases. This CDR3 contains 15 residues. V shed 5 bases, J shed 4 bases, and the junction held 8 bases outside the gene matches. Germline V gives CDR1 SGHAT, CDR2 FQNNGV. CDR3 nucleotide sequence: TGTGCCAGCAGCACCGGGACAGCGGGCGGAAACACCATATATTTT. This codes for CASSTGTAGGNTIYF. The variable domain in full, completed from reference TRBV11-2 and TRBJ1-3, reads EAGVAQSPRYKIIEKRQSVAFWCNPISGHATLYWYQQILGQGPKLLIQFQNNGVVDDSQLPKDRFSAERLKGVDSTLKIQPAKLEDSAVYLCASSTGTAGGNTIYFGEGSWLTVV.

This chain connects TRBV29-1 to TRBJ2-7; the D gene is possibly TRBD1 (5 bases). V shed 6 bases and J shed 3 bases, with 9 bases lying between them. This CDR3 comprises 11 residues. Germline CDR1 and CDR2: SQVTM and ANQGSEA. Written as DNA, the CDR3 is TGCAGCGTGAAAGGGGACTACGAGCAGTACTTC. Protein product: CSVKGDYEQYF.

This clonotype has just a few counts. The chain joins TRBV7-6 to TRBJ2-1; perhaps TRBD2 as D (5 bases). The germline V gene encodes CDR1 SGHVS and CDR2 FNYEAQ. This CDR3 contains 13 residues. V lost 4 bases and J 12 bases, leaving 16 bases between the germline ends. The CDR3 DNA reads TGTGCCAGCAGCTCCACGGGGTGGCCAGGGCAGTTCTTC. The encoded protein is CASSSTGWPGQFF.

This chain joins TRBV7-9 and TRBJ1-2; 7 bases are a match to TRBD1. The germline gives CDR1 SEHNR, CDR2 FQNEAQ (reference sequence). This CDR3 has 14 residues. The V and J ends lost 3 bases and 3 bases, in that order; junction bases with no gene match: 4. As DNA, the CDR3 is TGTGCCAGCAGCTTCCCAGGGGGTGACTATGGCTACACCTTC. It is translated as CASSFPGGDYGYTF. Full variable domain (outside the CDR3, taken from reference TRBV7-9 and TRBJ1-2): DTGVSQNPRHKITKRGQNVTFRCDPISEHNRLYWYRQTLGQGPEFLTYFQNEAQLEKSRLLSDRFSAERPKGSFSTLEIQRTEQGDSAMYLCASSFPGGDYGYTFGSGTRLTVV.

This chain connects TRBV5-1 to TRBJ1-1; tentatively, D is TRBD1 (6 bases). Germline-derived CDR1 and CDR2 are SGHRS and YFSETQ. This CDR3 has 14 amino acids. V was trimmed by 0 bases and J by 4 bases, leaving 10 bases between them. The CDR3: CASSLDGQSTEAFF. CDR3 DNA sequence: TGCGCCAGCAGCTTGGATGGACAGAGCACTGAAGCTTTCTTT. Using reference TRBV5-1 and TRBJ1-1 for the parts outside the CDR3, the full variable domain is KAGVTQTPRYLIKTRGQQVTLSCSPISGHRSVSWYQQTPGQGLQFLFEYFSETQRNKGNFPGRFSGRQFSNSRSEMNVSTLELGDSALYLCASSLDGQSTEAFFGQGTRLTVV.

For this clonotype: One junction end disagrees with the germline gene, perhaps due to a read error. V usage is TRBV6-1 and J usage is TRBJ1-2; D perhaps matches TRBD1 (5 bases). CDR1 and CDR2 from the germline V gene are MNHNS and SASEGT. The CDR3 is 16 residues long. The CDR3 region is CANSVIQTATNYGYTF. The CDR3 DNA reads TGTGCCAACAGTGTTATCCAGACAGCAACTAACTATGGCTACACCTTC.

This chain uses TRBV3-1 with TRBJ1-1; TRBD1 is a possible D gene (5 bases). The V end lost 7 bases, the J end lost 4 bases, and 16 bases lay between the germline ends. The CDR3 is 14 residues long. Germline CDR1 LGHDT, CDR2 YNNKEL (reference sequence). The chain's CDR3 is CASIYSGGSTEAFF. The CDR3 DNA sequence: TGTGCCAGCATTTATTCGGGGGGAAGCACTGAAGCTTTCTTT.

This clonotype was found many times. The chain joins TRBV18 to TRBJ2-5, with D possibly TRBD2 on 6 matching bases. V was clipped by 3 bases and J by 1 base, with 9 bases between them. Germline V lookup: CDR1 KGHSH, CDR2 LQKENI. The CDR3 spans 14 residues. CDR3 residues: CASSPPGSQETQYF. The DNA of the CDR3 is TGTGCCAGCTCACCTCCCGGGAGCCAAGAGACCCAGTACTTC. Combining the CDR3 with reference TRBV18 and TRBJ2-5 gives the whole variable domain NAGVMQNPRHLVRRRGQEARLRCSPMKGHSHVYWYRQLPEEGLKFMVYLQKENIIDESGMPKERFSAEFPKEGPSILRIQQVVRGDSAAYFCASSPPGSQETQYFGPGTRLLVL.

CDR3 DNA sequence: TGTGCCAGCAGCCAAGATGCGGTGGGAATCGCTTACGAGCAGTACTTC. It specifies CASSQDAVGIAYEQYF. The chain couples TRBV14 to TRBJ2-7; no firm D call. The V and J ends lost 0 bases and 4 bases respectively, with 16 bases between them. Per the germline V gene, CDR1 is SGHDN and CDR2 is FVKESK. The length of the CDR3 is 16 residues.

This clonotype was counted many times. The chain couples TRBV11-1 to TRBJ1-2; D not resolved. Per germline, CDR1 SGHAT and CDR2 FQDESV (reference sequence). The length of the CDR3 is 15 residues. V was cut by 3 bases and J by 6 bases, with 17 bases left in between. The CDR3 sequence is CASSLFPGTLNGYTF. The CDR3 DNA is TGTGCCAGCAGCTTGTTCCCGGGAACGTTAAATGGCTACACCTTC.

The chain combines TRBV10-3 with TRBJ2-1; 7 nucleotides line up with TRBD2. CDR1 and CDR2 (germline): ENHRY, SYGVKD. The CDR3 covers 16 residues. The V and J ends lost 0 bases and 5 bases, in that order; junction bases with no gene match: 7. The CDR3 reads CAISESVGGPNNEQFF. Written as DNA, the CDR3 is TGTGCCATCAGTGAGTCCGTGGGAGGGCCTAACAATGAGCAGTTCTTC.

V usage is TRBV5-1 and J usage is TRBJ1-2; 9 positions match TRBD1. The CDR3 totals 14 residues. J gave up 4 bases and V 5 bases, and 6 bases lay outside the gene matches. The germline V gene encodes CDR1 SGHRS and CDR2 YFSETQ. The CDR3 coding sequence is TGCGCCAGCAGGCCAGTACAGGGGGCCTATGGCTACACCTTC. Translated: CASRPVQGAYGYTF.

The sample holds a few counts of this clonotype. The gene calls are TRBV20-1 and TRBJ1-5, with D possibly TRBD1 on 5 matching bases. Trimming pared 3 bases from V and 7 bases from J, leaving 16 bases between. The length of the CDR3 is 14 residues. Germline assignment: CDR1 DFQATT and CDR2 SNEGSKA (reference sequence). The CDR3 DNA reads TGCAGTGCTAGGGTAGGGGCACAAGACCAGCCCCAGCATTTT. It is translated as CSARVGAQDQPQHF.

This rearrangement joins TRBV12-3 or TRBV12-4 to TRBJ2-1; 8 nucleotides line up with TRBD2. The CDR3 length is 14 residues. J lost 12 bases, V lost 6 bases, and 13 bases had no gene match. CDR3 region: CASRLLGLVRAQFF. The DNA of the CDR3 is TGTGCCAGCAGGCTACTGGGACTAGTAAGGGCGCAGTTCTTC.

In its sample, this clonotype was seen many times. This chain links TRBV11-2 with TRBJ2-7, with 9 bases lining up with TRBD1. The ends lost 5 bases at V and 4 bases at J; junction bases unmatched: 15. Germline V CDR1 and CDR2: SGHAT, FQNNGV. The CDR3 sequence is 17 residues long. Here the CDR3 DNA reads TGTGCCAGCAGCATATCCGGGACAGGGCCATCTGTTTACGAGCAGTACTTC. This sequence encodes CASSISGTGPSVYEQYF.

The chain carries TRBV30 and TRBJ2-2; no clear D gene. Trimming cost V 4 bases and J 1 base, with 13 bases left between them. This CDR3 contains 15 residues. Germline values: CDR1 GTSNPN, CDR2 SVGIG (reference sequence). The CDR3 loop reads CAWILLSGNTGELFF. DNA of the CDR3: TGTGCCTGGATCCTTCTGAGTGGGAACACCGGGGAGCTGTTTTTT.

There are a few counts of this clonotype. The rearrangement joins TRBV7-8 to TRBJ2-7, with D tentatively TRBD2 (6 bases). Germline V gene sequence: CDR1 SGHVS, CDR2 FQNEAQ. The CDR3 is 14 residues long. The V end was cut by 5 bases, the J end by 3 bases, with 14 bases between. The CDR3 is CASSHAGRSYEQYF. The CDR3 nucleotides read TGTGCCAGCAGCCATGCCGGGAGAAGCTACGAGCAGTACTTC.

The chain carries TRBV5-6 and TRBJ2-7; TRBD2 aligns across 9 bases. The CDR3 extends over 15 amino acids. Germline lookup yields CDR1 SGHDT and CDR2 YYEEEE. The V and J ends lost 0 bases and 5 bases, in that order; junction bases with no gene match: 6. CDR3 amino acids: CASSLALAGWNEQYF. CDR3 coding DNA: TGTGCCAGCAGCTTGGCCCTAGCGGGATGGAACGAGCAGTACTTC.

The chain links TRBV20-1 to TRBJ1-1; D is unresolved. Germline V CDR1 and CDR2: DFQATT, SNEGSKA (reference sequence). Trimming cost V 3 bases and J 1 base, with 6 bases left between them. This CDR3 has 12 amino acids. CDR3 bases: TGCAGTGCTAGTAGGGAGAACACTGAAGCTTTCTTT. This codes for CSASRENTEAFF.

This clonotype showed up just once. The V call is TRBV12-5, the J call TRBJ2-1; 15 nucleotides match TRBD2. Trimming removed 10 bases from V and 4 bases from J; junction bases left unmatched: 11. Germline CDR1 LGHNT, CDR2 FRNRAP. The CDR3 covers 17 residues. The CDR3 coding sequence is TGTGCTACAGGACTAGCGGGAGGGCCTAACTCTTACAATGAGCAGTTCTTC. Its protein product is CATGLAGGPNSYNEQFF.

The V and J genes are TRBV11-3 and TRBJ2-7, with no clear D. The CDR3 runs to 14 residues. V lost 2 bases and J lost 2, with 10 bases in between. Germline V lookup: CDR1 SGHNT, CDR2 YENEEA. Written as DNA, the CDR3 is TGTGCCAGCAGCTTACTGAGGCTGCCCTACGAGCAGTACTTC. Translating gives CASSLLRLPYEQYF. Drawing the rest from reference TRBV11-3 and TRBJ2-7, the complete variable domain is EAGVVQSPRYKIIEKKQPVAFWCNPISGHNTLYWYLQNLGQGPELLIRYENEEAVDDSQLPKDRFSAERLKGVDSTLKIQPAELGDSAVYLCASSLLRLPYEQYFGPGTRLTVT.

This clonotype was counted many times. This chain joins TRBV27 and TRBJ2-7, with D possibly matching TRBD1 (5 bases). This CDR3 comprises 16 residues. Trimming removed 4 bases from V and 2 bases from J, with 18 bases in between. In germline, CDR1 is MNHEY, CDR2 SMNVEV (reference sequence). In DNA form, the CDR3 reads TGTGCCAGCAGTTCCGTACTGGGGCAGTCTACCTACGAGCAGTACTTC. Its protein product is CASSSVLGQSTYEQYF.

This clonotype occurred a few times. The chain has TRBV6-2 or TRBV6-3 and TRBJ2-3; perhaps D is TRBD1 or TRBD2 (5 bases each). Trimming shortened V by 0 bases and J by 2 bases, and 9 bases separated the two germline ends. This CDR3 region has 15 residues. Per germline, CDR1 MNHEY and CDR2 SVGEGT. CDR3 DNA sequence: TGTGCCAGCAGTTACTCGGGGGAGTCCACAGATACGCAGTATTTT. The encoded protein is CASSYSGESTDTQYF.

This clonotype was detected many times. The rearrangement uses TRBV11-2 and TRBJ2-5; D perhaps matches TRBD2 (5 bases). The V and J ends lost 5 bases and 2 bases respectively, with 18 bases between them. The length of the CDR3 is 16 residues. Germline values: CDR1 SGHAT, CDR2 FQNNGV. CDR3 region: CASSPSSWTGQETQYF. Here the CDR3 DNA reads TGTGCCAGCAGCCCATCCTCATGGACTGGACAAGAGACCCAGTACTTC.